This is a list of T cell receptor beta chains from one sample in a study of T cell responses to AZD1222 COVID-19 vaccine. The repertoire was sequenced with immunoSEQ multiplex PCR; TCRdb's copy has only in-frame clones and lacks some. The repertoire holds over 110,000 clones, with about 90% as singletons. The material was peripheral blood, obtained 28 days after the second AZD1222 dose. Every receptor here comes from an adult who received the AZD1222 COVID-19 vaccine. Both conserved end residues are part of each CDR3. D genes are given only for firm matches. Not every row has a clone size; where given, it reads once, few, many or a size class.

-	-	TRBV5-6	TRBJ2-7	TGTGCCAGCAGCTTGAAAGATCACGAGCAGTACTTC	CASSLKDHEQYF
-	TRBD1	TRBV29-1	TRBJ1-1	TGCAGCGTTGATGCTGGACAGGGGAACACTGAAGCTTTCTTT	CSVDAGQGNTEAFF
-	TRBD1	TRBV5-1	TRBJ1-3	TGCGCCAGCAGCCGATCGGGACAGGACTCTGGAAACACCATATATTTT	CASSRSGQDSGNTIYF
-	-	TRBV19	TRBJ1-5	TGTGCCAGTAGTATATCAGGGTCGGCTCAGCCCCAGCATTTT	CASSISGSAQPQHF
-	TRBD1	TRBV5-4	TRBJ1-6	TGTGCCAGCAGCTCCGGACAGGGTCCCCTCCACTTT	CASSSGQGPLHF
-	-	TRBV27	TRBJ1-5	TGTGCCAGCAGTTTATTGTTGGGACACCAGCCGGTGCCCCAGCATTTT	CASSLLLGHQPVPQHF
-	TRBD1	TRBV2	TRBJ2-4	TGTGCCAGCAGTGGTACAGGGGAAAACATTCAGTACTTC	CASSGTGENIQYF
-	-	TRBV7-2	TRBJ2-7	TGTGCCAGCAGCTTAGGGGTACAGACCTACGAGCAGTACTTC	CASSLGVQTYEQYF
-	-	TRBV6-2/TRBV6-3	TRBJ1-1	TGTGCCAGCAGTCCGGGACCTGAAGCTTTCTTT	CASSPGPEAFF
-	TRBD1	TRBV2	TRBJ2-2	TGTGCCAGCAGTGAAGCTGACAGGGGGCCGACCGGGGAGCTGTTTTTT	CASSEADRGPTGELFF
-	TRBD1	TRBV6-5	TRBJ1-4	TGTGCCAGCAGCATACAGGGGGCAGGTGAAAAACTGTTTTTT	CASSIQGAGEKLFF
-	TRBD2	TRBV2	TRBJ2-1	TGTGCCAGCAGTGTAAGGACTAGCGGGGGGAATGAGCAGTTCTTC	CASSVRTSGGNEQFF
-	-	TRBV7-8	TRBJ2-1	TGTGCCAGCAGCTTGACCGGCGGTCATAAAGATGAGCAGTTCTTC	CASSLTGGHKDEQFF
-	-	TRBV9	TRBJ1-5	TGTGCCAGCAGCGTAGATCACAGGTTCGGTCAGCCCCAGCATTTT	CASSVDHRFGQPQHF
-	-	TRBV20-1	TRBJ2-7	TGCAGTGCTAGTGATGGGTTACCCTACGAGCAGTACTTC	CSASDGLPYEQYF
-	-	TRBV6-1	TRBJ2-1	TGTGCCAGCAGTAATCTAGCGAGCTCCTACAATGAGCAGTTCTTC	CASSNLASSYNEQFF
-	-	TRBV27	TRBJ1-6	TGTGCCAGCAGTTTATGGTTCGACACCATGAATTCACCCCTCCACTTT	CASSLWFDTMNSPLHF
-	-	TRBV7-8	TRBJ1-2	TGTGCCAGCAGCTCACGAGATGGCGGTGGCTACACCTTC	CASSSRDGGGYTF
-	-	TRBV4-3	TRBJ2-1	TGCGCCAGCAGCCCGGGAATAGCGCCCTACAATGAGCAGTTCTTC	CASSPGIAPYNEQFF
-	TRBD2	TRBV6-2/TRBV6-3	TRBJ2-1	TGTGCCAGCAGTTACACTAGCGCCCTCTCATACAATGAGCAGTTCTTC	CASSYTSALSYNEQFF
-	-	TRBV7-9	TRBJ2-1	TGTGCCAGCAGCTTAGTCCCAGGAACCAATGAGCAGTTCTTC	CASSLVPGTNEQFF
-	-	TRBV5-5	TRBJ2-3	TGTGCCAGCAGCTTGTTTGGAGATACGCAGTATTTT	CASSLFGDTQYF
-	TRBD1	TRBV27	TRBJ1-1	TGTGCCAGCAGTTTACGGGACAGGGGGGAAGCTTTCTTT	CASSLRDRGEAFF
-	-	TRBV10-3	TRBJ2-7	TGTGCCATCAGGCTGGGGAACGAGCAGTACTTC	CAIRLGNEQYF
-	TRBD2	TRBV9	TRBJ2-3	TGTGCCAGCAGCGTAGGGGCGGGAGGGGGCGCAGATACGCAGTATTTT	CASSVGAGGGADTQYF
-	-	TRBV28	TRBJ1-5	TGTGCCAGCAGTGGCCAGCGTACCAATCAGCCCCAGCATTTT	CASSGQRTNQPQHF
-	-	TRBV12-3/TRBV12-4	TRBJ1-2	TGTGCCAGCAGCACACGGGCAGAGGATGGCTACACCTTC	CASSTRAEDGYTF
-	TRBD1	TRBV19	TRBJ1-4	TGTGCCAGTAGTACGCAACCCCGACAGGGGGTGAGGGAAAAACTGTTTTTT	CASSTQPRQGVREKLFF
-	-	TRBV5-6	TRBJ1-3	TGTGCCAGCAGCTTTTCTGGAAACACCATATATTTT	CASSFSGNTIYF
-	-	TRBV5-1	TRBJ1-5	TGCGCCAGCAGCTTGGATGGGACTCAGAATCAGCCCCAGCATTTT	CASSLDGTQNQPQHF
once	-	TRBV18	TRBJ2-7	TGTGCCAGCTCACCACCGAACGGGGCCCCCTACGAGCAGTACTTC	CASSPPNGAPYEQYF
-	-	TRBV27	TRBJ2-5	TGTGCCAGACGAGGGGCGAGAGAGACCCAGTACTTC	CARRGARETQYF
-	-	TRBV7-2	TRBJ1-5	TGTGCCAGCAGTTCAGGTGGCCAGCCCCAGCATTTT	CASSSGGQPQHF
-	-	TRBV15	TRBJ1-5	TGTGCCACCAGCAGCGGGACCCCTAAGGGGTCCCAGCATTTT	CATSSGTPKGSQHF
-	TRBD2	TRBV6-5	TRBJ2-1	TGTGCCAGCAGTTATGGGACTAGTGCCTACAATGAGCAGTTCTTC	CASSYGTSAYNEQFF
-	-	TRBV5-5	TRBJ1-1	TGTGCCAGCAGCTCCCGCCGGGGGATGAACACTGAAGCTTTCTTT	CASSSRRGMNTEAFF